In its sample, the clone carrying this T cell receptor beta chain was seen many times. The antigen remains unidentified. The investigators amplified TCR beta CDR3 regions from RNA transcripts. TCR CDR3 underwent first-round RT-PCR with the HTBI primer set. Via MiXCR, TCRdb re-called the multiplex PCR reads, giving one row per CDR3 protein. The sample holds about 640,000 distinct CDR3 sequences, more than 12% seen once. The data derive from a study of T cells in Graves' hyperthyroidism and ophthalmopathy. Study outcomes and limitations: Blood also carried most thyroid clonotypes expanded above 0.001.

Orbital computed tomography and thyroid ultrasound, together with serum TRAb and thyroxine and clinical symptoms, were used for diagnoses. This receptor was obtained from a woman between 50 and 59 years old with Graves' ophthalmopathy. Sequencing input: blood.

DNA for the CDR3: TGTGCCAGCAGCATCGGGACTAGCTCTTACGAGCAGTACTTC. Its protein product is CASSIGTSSYEQYF. The genes are TRBV9 and TRBJ2-7, with TRBD2 matching over 9 bases. CDR3 length: 14 residues. Trimming at V came to 4 bases and at J to 4 bases, leaving 6 bases not matched to a gene. The germline V gene encodes CDR1 SGDLS and CDR2 YYNGEE.